These 12 T cell receptor beta chains share one sample of origin, sequenced in a study of human T cells and chemical hapten exposure. TCRdb analysed the RACE reads with MiXCR anew, one entry per CDR3 protein. The table has fewer than 200,000 distinct CDR3 sequences, about 30% seen once; the top ten hold about 2.1%. The sample's time point: patch test 3, about 24 weeks after DPC sensitization. Noted treatment: therapeutic diphenylcyclopropenone sensitization with weekly scalp DPC. Sequencing used whole blood, obtained in connection with sensitization to the hapten diphenylcyclopropenone (DPC). The receptor set was obtained from a woman under 30 with alopecia areata. Some clones in this sample may be carry-over from other donors' samples.

This clonotype was seen a handful of times. The V and J genes are TRBV7-2 and TRBJ1-2; 7 nucleotides match TRBD1. V dropped 5 bases and J dropped 5; count of bases not matched to a gene: 8. This CDR3 has 14 residues. CDR1 and CDR2 (germline): SGHTA, FQGNSA. In DNA form, the CDR3 reads TGTGCCAGCAGCACTCGACAGGGAGTATATGGCTACACCTTC. Amino acids: CASSTRQGVYGYTF.

This clonotype was counted only a few times. The chain uses TRBV24-1 and TRBJ2-1; 8 nucleotides agree with TRBD2. With V trimmed by 4 bases and J by 4 bases, 8 bases remained unmatched. In germline, CDR1 is KGHDR, CDR2 SFDVKD. This CDR3 region has 16 residues. CDR3 region: CATSDPASGPYNEQFF. The CDR3 region has the DNA TGTGCCACCAGTGACCCAGCTAGCGGGCCTTACAATGAGCAGTTCTTC.

The V call is TRBV20-1, the J call TRBJ1-5; D might be TRBD1 (5 bases). The CDR3 has 13 amino acids. V was cut by 8 bases and J by 2 bases, with 13 bases left in between. In germline, CDR1 is DFQATT, CDR2 SNEGSKA (reference sequence). CDR3 residues: CSCRELGNQPQHF. The CDR3 nucleotides read TGCAGTTGCAGGGAGTTGGGCAATCAGCCCCAGCATTTT.

The sample holds a few counts of this clonotype. The rearrangement joins TRBV5-8 to TRBJ2-1; no firm D call. Germline V gives CDR1 SGHTS, CDR2 YDEGEE. The germline V and J ends were trimmed by 5 bases and 8 bases, with 11 bases remaining between them. The CDR3 loop spans 12 amino acids. CDR3 nucleotides: TGTGCCAGCAGGCCTAATTCCCATGAGCAGTTCTTC. Translation gives CASRPNSHEQFF.

The chain employs TRBV15 and TRBJ1-3; TRBD1 is a possible D gene (5 bases). V was cut by 5 bases and J by 5 bases, with 10 bases left in between. The CDR3 loop spans 13 amino acids. Germline assignment: CDR1 LNHNV and CDR2 YYDKDF (reference sequence). CDR3 sequence reads: CATSRQRRNTIYF. The CDR3 DNA is TGTGCCACCAGCCGACAGAGGAGAAACACCATATATTTT.

The chain combines TRBV20-1 with TRBJ1-5, with D possibly being TRBD1 (6 bases). Trimming left V 3 bases short and J 1 base short, with 13 bases between. CDR3 length: 15 amino acids. Germline CDR1 and CDR2: DFQATT and SNEGSKA (reference sequence). CDR3 sequence: CSARIGRGSNQPQHF. The CDR3 nucleotides are TGCAGTGCTAGGATAGGCAGGGGAAGCAATCAGCCCCAGCATTTT.

The rearrangement joins TRBV18 to TRBJ1-1; D ambiguous. Germline V lookup: CDR1 KGHSH, CDR2 LQKENI. Between the trimmed V and J ends, which lost 1 base and 6 bases, there was a span of 9 bases. The CDR3 contains 13 residues. The DNA of the CDR3 is TGTGCCAGCTCACCACAAAAAGGCTCTGAAGCTTTCTTT. Amino acids: CASSPQKGSEAFF.

Only a few counts were recorded for this clonotype. The chain couples TRBV20-1 to TRBJ2-3; D is perhaps TRBD2 (7 bases). CDR1 and CDR2 (germline): DFQATT, SNEGSKA (reference sequence). The V and J ends lost 3 bases and 6 bases respectively, with 13 bases between them. This CDR3 region has 13 residues. This CDR3 reads CSASGGPSDTQYF. DNA of the CDR3: TGCAGTGCTAGCGGGGGGCCATCCGATACGCAGTATTTT.

The chain recombines TRBV2 with TRBJ2-5; the D gene is possibly TRBD1 (6 bases). This CDR3 has 13 amino acids. CDR1 is SNHLY and CDR2 is FYNNEI in the germline V gene. Trimming cost V 4 bases and J 3 bases, with 9 bases left between them. The CDR3 nucleotides are TGTGCCAGCAGTGTATGGACAGAAGAGACCCAGTACTTC. Translating it yields CASSVWTEETQYF.

The genes are TRBV11-1 and TRBJ2-5; D is uncertain. CDR1 is SGHAT, CDR2 FQDESV, per germline (reference sequence). The CDR3 extends over 11 amino acids. Between the trimmed V and J ends, which lost 7 bases and 5 bases, there was a span of 8 bases. The CDR3 coding sequence is TGTGCCAGCATGGATGGGGAGACCCAGTACTTC. Protein: CASMDGETQYF.

The gene calls are TRBV29-1 and TRBJ2-7; D is possibly TRBD2 (5 bases). With 4 bases removed from V and 3 bases from J, the gap between germline ends came to 13 bases. The CDR3 contains 13 residues. The germline gives CDR1 SQVTM, CDR2 ANQGSEA. CDR3 in amino acids: CSVGIASGYEQYF. In DNA form, the CDR3 reads TGCAGCGTTGGTATAGCGTCGGGCTACGAGCAGTACTTC.

The chain carries TRBV7-9 and TRBJ1-5; D uncertain. CDR3 length: 14 residues. The ends were cut back, 5 bases at V and 3 bases at J, with 11 bases in the middle. Germline V lookup: CDR1 SEHNR, CDR2 FQNEAQ (reference sequence). The CDR3 coding sequence is TGTGCCAGCAGCCCTGGACTGCACAATCAGCCCCAGCATTTT. As protein: CASSPGLHNQPQHF.